This T cell receptor beta chain was obtained from a study of blood T cell repertoires in COVID-19 (dated by TCRdb to the early 2020s). About the study as a whole: Samples from collaborators originated in the United States, Italy and Spain and spanned both the acute and convalescent phases of COVID-19. The repertoires were released in a freely available public database meant as a resource for research on the immune response to SARS-CoV-2. The prospective study material was composed of cDNA or gDNA derived from T cells, B-cell-depleted T cells, or PBMCs. Samples were obtained from the ongoing ImmuneRACE study (first 160 participants) and from 1,254 subjects provided by 6 global collaborators. Where available, HLA class I and class II types were obtained from metadata supplied by the sample provider rather than from assay-based typing. The sample metadata nearly always contained a de-identified subject ID, COVID-19 status, age in years and sex. The dataset comprised deeply sampled blood TCRbeta repertoires from subjects exposed to, actively infected with, or recovered from COVID-19.

The immunoSEQ Assay, a bias-controlled multiplex PCR, was used to amplify TCRbeta CDR3 regions from genomic DNA. The authors processed their data as follows. The number of nucleated cells in each sample was estimated from the amplification of reference gene primers within the assay. To quantify the absolute abundance of each unique TCRbeta CDR3 rearrangement, sequence reads were collapsed and filtered. Productive Simpson clonality was computed per sample as the square root of Simpson's diversity index over productive rearrangements. The clones in this table, taken by TCRdb from immuneACCESS, are in-frame only. Not every clone is retained; where verified, under half of the shortfall comes from an unresolved V gene, and the cause of the rest is unknown. V, J and clone size are those of that table, while D and trimming were read from the DNA. Recorded for this sample are 250,000 to 350,000 clones; 75% to 90% of them occurred a single time. The top ten clones comprise roughly 14% of the sample.

One collaborating source in Seattle enrolled patients while the patients were actively infected and followed the patients over time throughout the course of disease. Whole blood was collected in K2EDTA tubes by collaborating institutions according to the institutions' own protocols. Collaborator samples were shipped for TCRbeta analysis as frozen whole blood, isolated PBMCs, or DNA extracted from either sample type. The junction shows trimming of 6 bases on V and 0 bases on J, plus 5 bases between the germline ends. CDR3 length: 12 amino acids, cysteine to phenylalanine. This entry keeps only the CDR3 DNA: 36 bases, framed from base 1. Results and caveats for the whole study, not just this receptor: How much clinical and demographic metadata was included differed by source and by participant, and the metadata was provided uncurated.

With regard to this clone: The target of this receptor is not known. No base-level quality is on record; no much larger clone is a single base apart.

The chain couples TRBV12-3 or TRBV12-4 to TRBJ1-2, with the identity of the D gene unclear. Sequencing was performed on peripheral blood. The receptor's source is a woman in her 70s with COVID-19, enrolled during active disease. The nucleotides are TGTGCCAGCAGCTACCCTAACTATGGCTACACCTTC. Its protein reads: CASSYPNYGYTF.